Sequencing of this T cell receptor (beta chain) was carried out in a study of blood T cell repertoires in COVID-19. Overall study: Acute and convalescent COVID-19 specimens originated in the United States, Italy and Spain. PBMCs, B-cell-depleted T cells, or T cells were the source of the cDNA or gDNA that made up the material.

The CDR3 covers 15 residues. Germline CDR1 and CDR2: SGHDT and YYEEEE. V shed 0 bases, J shed 2 bases, and the junction held 1 base outside the gene matches. In the authors' workflow: Estimated nucleated cell counts came from reference gene primer amplification. The repertoire was sequenced with immunoSEQ multiplex PCR; TCRdb's copy has only in-frame clones and lacks some. That table gives V, J and clone size, and the DNA gave D and trimming. The sample records roughly 70,000 clones, about nine tenths being singletons. The chain uses TRBV5-6 and TRBJ1-2; the match to TRBD1 covers 10 bases. Material for sequencing was peripheral blood. This receptor was obtained from a man aged 55 to 70 with acute or convalescent COVID-19. DNA for the CDR3: TGTGCCAGCAGCTTGGAGGGACAGGGGAACTATGGCTACACCTTC. It encodes CASSLEGQGNYGYTF. The whole variable domain, filled in from reference TRBV5-6 and TRBJ1-2, reads DAGVTQSPTHLIKTRGQQVTLRCSPKSGHDTVSWYQQALGQGPQFIFQYYEEEERQRGNFPDRFSGHQFPNYSSELNVNALLLGDSALYLCASSLEGQGNYGYTFGSGTRLTVV.